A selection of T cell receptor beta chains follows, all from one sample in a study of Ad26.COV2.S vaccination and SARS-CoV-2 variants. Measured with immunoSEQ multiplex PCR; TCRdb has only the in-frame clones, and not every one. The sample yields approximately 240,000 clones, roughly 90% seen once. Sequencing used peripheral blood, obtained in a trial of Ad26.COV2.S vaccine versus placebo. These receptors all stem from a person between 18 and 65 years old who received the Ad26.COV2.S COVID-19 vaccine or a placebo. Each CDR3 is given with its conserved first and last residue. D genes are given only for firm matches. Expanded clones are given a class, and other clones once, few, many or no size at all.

cdr3_aa: CASSQDYTDYDYEQYF
cdr3_nt: TGCGCCAGCAGCCAAGACTACACCGATTATGATTACGAGCAGTACTTC
clone_size: NA
v_call: TRBV4-3
d_call: NA
j_call: TRBJ2-7

cdr3_aa: CASSDTSGGANPGELFF
cdr3_nt: TGTGCCAGCAGTGACACTAGCGGGGGGGCCAATCCCGGGGAGCTGTTTTTT
clone_size: NA
v_call: TRBV25-1
d_call: TRBD2
j_call: TRBJ2-2

cdr3_aa: CASSFRLAGFQETQYF
cdr3_nt: TGTGCCAGCAGCTTCCGACTAGCGGGGTTTCAAGAGACCCAGTACTTC
clone_size: NA
v_call: TRBV11-2
d_call: TRBD2
j_call: TRBJ2-5

cdr3_aa: CASTPRSGANVLTF
cdr3_nt: TGTGCCAGCACCCCACGCTCTGGGGCCAACGTCCTGACTTTC
clone_size: once
v_call: TRBV6-2/TRBV6-3
d_call: NA
j_call: TRBJ2-6

cdr3_aa: CATSDPTSSYEQYF
cdr3_nt: TGTGCCACCAGTGATCCTACGTCATCCTACGAGCAGTACTTC
clone_size: once
v_call: TRBV24-1
d_call: NA
j_call: TRBJ2-7

cdr3_aa: CASSEGGRRRSDTQYF
cdr3_nt: TGTGCCAGCAGCGAGGGAGGGAGGAGGAGGTCAGATACGCAGTATTTT
clone_size: NA
v_call: TRBV9
d_call: TRBD2
j_call: TRBJ2-3

cdr3_aa: CATRQSSGNTIYF
cdr3_nt: TGTGCCACAAGACAGTCCTCTGGAAACACCATATATTTT
clone_size: NA
v_call: TRBV28
d_call: NA
j_call: TRBJ1-3

cdr3_aa: CASSVPGTSGGNEQFF
cdr3_nt: TGTGCCAGCAGCGTACCAGGGACTAGCGGGGGGAATGAGCAGTTCTTC
clone_size: NA
v_call: TRBV9
d_call: TRBD2
j_call: TRBJ2-1

cdr3_aa: CASSLVSGRAPEQYF
cdr3_nt: TGTGCCAGCAGCTTAGTTAGCGGGAGGGCCCCCGAGCAGTACTTC
clone_size: NA
v_call: TRBV11-2
d_call: TRBD2
j_call: TRBJ2-7

cdr3_aa: CASSPTGTGRWETQYF
cdr3_nt: TGTGCCAGCAGTCCAACCGGGACGGGGCGATGGGAGACCCAGTACTTC
clone_size: NA
v_call: TRBV28
d_call: NA
j_call: TRBJ2-5

cdr3_aa: CASSQPLAGGRETQYF
cdr3_nt: TGTGCCAGCAGCCAACCCCTAGCGGGAGGGCGGGAGACCCAGTACTTC
clone_size: NA
v_call: TRBV3-1/TRBV3-2
d_call: TRBD2
j_call: TRBJ2-5

cdr3_aa: CASSLAVPSYEQYF
cdr3_nt: TGTGCCAGCAGCCTAGCGGTTCCCTCCTACGAGCAGTACTTC
clone_size: NA
v_call: TRBV5-5
d_call: TRBD2
j_call: TRBJ2-7

cdr3_aa: CAISETGHGYTF
cdr3_nt: TGTGCCATCAGTGAGACAGGACATGGCTACACCTTC
clone_size: NA
v_call: TRBV10-3
d_call: NA
j_call: TRBJ1-2

cdr3_aa: CASSIGSRLSYEQYF
cdr3_nt: TGTGCCAGTAGTATAGGGAGCCGACTCTCCTACGAGCAGTACTTC
clone_size: NA
v_call: TRBV19
d_call: NA
j_call: TRBJ2-7

cdr3_aa: CASSLEGQFHEQFF
cdr3_nt: TGCGCCAGCAGCTTGGAAGGACAGTTCCATGAGCAGTTCTTC
clone_size: NA
v_call: TRBV5-1
d_call: NA
j_call: TRBJ2-1

cdr3_aa: CASIRVARAGELFF
cdr3_nt: TGTGCCAGCATTCGGGTAGCTAGGGCCGGGGAGCTGTTTTTT
clone_size: once
v_call: TRBV6-5
d_call: NA
j_call: TRBJ2-2

cdr3_aa: CASSPRGGQGYEQYF
cdr3_nt: TGTGCCAGCAGCCCAAGAGGGGGACAGGGATACGAGCAGTACTTC
clone_size: few
v_call: TRBV9
d_call: TRBD1
j_call: TRBJ2-7

cdr3_aa: CASSQGDRSPDTQYF
cdr3_nt: TGCGCCAGCAGCCAAGGGGACAGGAGCCCAGATACGCAGTATTTT
clone_size: NA
v_call: TRBV4-3
d_call: TRBD1
j_call: TRBJ2-3

cdr3_aa: CATRTVGGGYEQYF
cdr3_nt: TGTGCCACCAGGACCGTGGGCGGAGGGTACGAGCAGTACTTC
clone_size: NA
v_call: TRBV15
d_call: NA
j_call: TRBJ2-7

cdr3_aa: CASSYRTQNTEAFF
cdr3_nt: TGTGCCAGCAGTTACAGGACCCAGAACACTGAAGCTTTCTTT
clone_size: NA
v_call: TRBV6-5
d_call: NA
j_call: TRBJ1-1

cdr3_aa: CASSGNLGNIGRDTEAFF
cdr3_nt: TGCGCCAGCAGTGGGAATCTGGGAAATATAGGCAGGGACACTGAAGCTTTCTTT
clone_size: NA
v_call: TRBV10-2
d_call: NA
j_call: TRBJ1-1

cdr3_aa: CASSEGNAPEPQHF
cdr3_nt: TGTGCCAGCAGTGAAGGCAACGCACCGGAGCCCCAGCATTTT
clone_size: few
v_call: TRBV6-1
d_call: NA
j_call: TRBJ1-5

cdr3_aa: CAWRGPSSYEQYF
cdr3_nt: TGTGCCTGGAGGGGACCTTCGTCCTACGAGCAGTACTTC
clone_size: NA
v_call: TRBV30
d_call: NA
j_call: TRBJ2-7